Shown below are 23 T cell receptor beta chains from a single sample sequenced in a study of blood T cell repertoires in COVID-19. TCRdb's copy holds only in-frame clones and misses some; the assay was immunoSEQ multiplex PCR. This sample has roughly 20,000 clones, with 70% to 90% found just once. Sequencing was carried out using peripheral blood. The receptors derive from a human donor with active COVID-19. The donor label of this sample is uncertain.

V and J are TRBV6-2 or TRBV6-3 and TRBJ1-2; 7 nucleotides agree with TRBD1. V lost 2 bases to trimming and J lost 1 base; unmatched junction nucleotides: 7. Germline V gene sequence: CDR1 MNHEY, CDR2 SVGEGT. This CDR3 is 16 amino acids long. CDR3 amino acids: CASSYTLGQLNYGYTF. CDR3 DNA sequence: TGTGCCAGCAGTTACACCCTGGGACAGCTTAACTATGGCTACACCTTC.

The rearrangement uses TRBV4-1 and TRBJ2-1, with D unclear. The CDR3 totals 13 residues. Trimming removed 4 bases from V and 3 bases from J, with 7 bases in between. CDR1 is MGHRA, CDR2 YSYEKL, per germline. CDR3 DNA: TGCGCCAGCAGCCCCGCCGGCTACAATGAGCAGTTCTTC. This encodes CASSPAGYNEQFF.

This rearrangement joins TRBV5-1 to TRBJ2-7; possibly TRBD2 for D (6 bases). The ends were cut back, 0 bases at V and 7 bases at J, with 20 bases in the middle. Germline values: CDR1 SGHRS, CDR2 YFSETQ. The CDR3 totals 16 residues. CDR3 coding DNA: TGCGCCAGCAGCTTGGTTGGGACTCAAATAAATCGTGAGCAGTACTTC. Amino acid sequence: CASSLVGTQINREQYF.

This chain uses TRBV6-6 with TRBJ2-3; D is perhaps TRBD2 (6 bases). CDR1 is MNHNY, CDR2 SVGAGI, per germline (reference sequence). V lost 6 bases and J lost 2, with 9 bases in between. The CDR3 extends over 13 amino acids. The CDR3 sequence: CASRGLSTDTQYF. The DNA of the CDR3 is TGTGCCAGCAGGGGACTTTCCACAGATACGCAGTATTTT.

This rearrangement joins TRBV7-2 to TRBJ2-1, with 14 bases matching TRBD2. V lost 5 bases, J lost 6 bases, and 6 bases stayed unmatched. Germline loops: CDR1 SGHTA, CDR2 FQGNSA. The CDR3 runs 16 residues. The CDR3 region has the DNA TGTGCCAGCAGCCGCGGACTAGCGGGGGGACTCAATGAGCAGTTCTTC. Translated: CASSRGLAGGLNEQFF.

The genes are TRBV5-5 and TRBJ1-2; the match to TRBD1 covers 7 bases. Germline trimming cut 4 bases from V and 4 bases from J; bases unmatched to any gene: 7. CDR1 is SGHKS and CDR2 is YYEKEE in the germline V gene (reference sequence). CDR3 length: 14 residues. The CDR3 DNA sequence: TGTGCCAGCAGCCTAGGGACAGCCAGCTATGGCTACACCTTC. Protein: CASSLGTASYGYTF. The variable domain in full, with the rest retrieved from reference TRBV5-5 and TRBJ1-2, is DAGVTQSPTHLIKTRGQQVTLRCSPISGHKSVSWYQQVLGQGPQFIFQYYEKEERGRGNFPDRFSARQFPNYSSELNVNALLLGDSALYLCASSLGTASYGYTFGSGTRLTVV.

This chain links TRBV19 with TRBJ1-5; D is possibly TRBD1 (5 bases). The CDR3 covers 15 residues. The V and J ends lost 5 bases and 4 bases respectively, with 15 bases between them. Germline V lookup: CDR1 LNHDA, CDR2 SQIVND (reference sequence). The CDR3 nucleotides are TGTGCCAGTAGTGGGCGGTTTGGGGGGAATCAGCCCCAGCATTTT. This translates into CASSGRFGGNQPQHF.

The rearrangement joins TRBV4-2 to TRBJ1-5; unclear D gene. The V end lost 1 base, the J end lost 6 bases, and 13 bases lay between the germline ends. CDR1 is LGHNA, CDR2 YNFKEQ, per germline. The CDR3 is 15 residues long. CDR3 sequence reads: CASSQGRGHGQPQHF. The CDR3 region has the DNA TGTGCCAGCAGCCAAGGTCGAGGGCACGGTCAGCCCCAGCATTTT.

The chain links TRBV5-6 to TRBJ2-7; 11 positions match TRBD1. In germline, CDR1 is SGHDT, CDR2 YYEEEE. Trimming removed 4 bases from V and 5 bases from J; junction bases left unmatched: 5. The CDR3 contains 14 residues. DNA of the CDR3: TGTGCCAGCAGCCGCCGGGACAGGGGGGACGAGCAGTACTTC. Protein sequence: CASSRRDRGDEQYF. Filled out from reference TRBV5-6 and TRBJ2-7, the complete variable domain reads DAGVTQSPTHLIKTRGQQVTLRCSPKSGHDTVSWYQQALGQGPQFIFQYYEEEERQRGNFPDRFSGHQFPNYSSELNVNALLLGDSALYLCASSRRDRGDEQYFGPGTRLTVT.

The chain combines TRBV6-4 with TRBJ2-1; the D gene is possibly TRBD1 (6 bases). CDR3 length equals 15 residues. V was clipped by 4 bases and J by 11 bases, with 21 bases between them. The germline V gene has CDR1 MRHNA and CDR2 SNTAGT. The CDR3 region has the DNA TGTGCCAGCAGTGGTTTCCCCTACAGGGTTATTAAGCAGTTCTTC. This gives the protein CASSGFPYRVIKQFF.

This rearrangement joins TRBV27 to TRBJ1-6; D is perhaps TRBD1 (5 bases). The V end was cut by 2 bases, the J end by 9 bases, with 14 bases between. Per germline, CDR1 MNHEY and CDR2 SMNVEV (reference sequence). CDR3 length: 15 residues. Written as DNA, the CDR3 is TGTGCCAGCAGTTTAGGGGGGACCGCTATTTCACCCCTCCACTTT. Amino acid sequence: CASSLGGTAISPLHF.

The rearrangement links TRBV6-2 or TRBV6-3 to TRBJ2-3; TRBD2 matches 7 bases. CDR1 is MNHEY and CDR2 is SVGEGT in the germline V gene. Losses at the gene ends were 4 bases for V and 0 bases for J; bases not matched to a gene: 7. The CDR3 sequence is 16 residues long. The chain's CDR3 is CASSWGAGRSTDTQYF. The CDR3 coding sequence is TGTGCCAGCAGTTGGGGAGCGGGGAGGAGCACAGATACGCAGTATTTT.

The sample holds one count of this clone. The CDR3 coding sequence is TGTGCCAGCAGCCAAGGACTGATGAACACTGAAGCTTTCTTT. This sequence encodes CASSQGLMNTEAFF. The chain recombines TRBV4-2 with TRBJ1-1; unclear D gene. V dropped 1 base and J dropped 0 bases, with 6 bases sitting between them. The CDR3 contains 14 residues. From germline, CDR1 is LGHNA and CDR2 YNFKEQ.

The V and J genes are TRBV13 and TRBJ2-3, with 7 bases identical to TRBD2. CDR3 size: 14 residues. The V gene's germline CDR1 is PRHDT and CDR2 FYEKMQ (reference sequence). The ends lost 2 bases at V and 6 bases at J; junction bases unmatched: 5. The CDR3 loop reads CASSLRGAGDTQYF. CDR3 nucleotides: TGTGCCAGCAGCTTAAGGGGAGCGGGGGATACGCAGTATTTT.

This clone was observed a handful of times. V and J are TRBV6-2 or TRBV6-3 and TRBJ2-1, with TRBD2 identical over 8 bases. The V and J ends lost 1 base and 6 bases, in that order; junction bases with no gene match: 8. The CDR3 consists of 16 residues. CDR1 is MNHEY and CDR2 is SVGEGT in the germline V gene. The CDR3 DNA reads TGTGCCAGCAGTTACTTACGCGGGGGACTAGGCAATGAGCAGTTCTTC. This translates into CASSYLRGGLGNEQFF.

The chain joins TRBV19 to TRBJ2-7, with TRBD1 as a possible D gene (5 bases). This CDR3 contains 15 residues. Germline V CDR1 and CDR2: LNHDA, SQIVND (reference sequence). V lost 0 bases, J lost 5 bases, and 14 bases lay in between. As DNA, the CDR3 is TGTGCCAGTAGTATAGATGTAGGGGCAGGGAACGAGCAGTACTTC. It translates to CASSIDVGAGNEQYF.

The V call is TRBV11-2, the J call TRBJ1-4, with D perhaps matching TRBD1 (5 bases). Germline values: CDR1 SGHAT, CDR2 FQNNGV. This CDR3 region has 13 residues. The V and J ends lost 4 bases and 8 bases respectively, with 11 bases between them. CDR3 protein: CASSSGGVEKLFF. The CDR3 region has the DNA TGTGCCAGCAGCTCGGGGGGAGTGGAAAAACTGTTTTTT.

This chain connects TRBV19 to TRBJ1-5; no definite D call. CDR1 and CDR2 from the germline V gene are LNHDA and SQIVND (reference sequence). Between the trimmed V and J ends, which lost 3 bases and 0 bases, there was a span of 9 bases. The CDR3 covers 15 residues. CDR3 in DNA: TGTGCCAGTAGTATTGAGGTCTATAGCAATCAGCCCCAGCATTTT. It translates to CASSIEVYSNQPQHF.

The CDR3 nucleotides are TGTGCCAGCAGTAGCGGGGGGGCGGGCACCGGGGAGCTGTTTTTT. Residues: CASSSGGAGTGELFF. The chain couples TRBV6-5 to TRBJ2-2; 10 nucleotides agree with TRBD2. This CDR3 region has 15 residues. The germline gives CDR1 MNHEY, CDR2 SVGAGI. The V gene end was trimmed by 5 bases and the J gene end by 4 bases; junction bases not matched to a gene: 4.

As DNA, the CDR3 is TGTGCCAGCAGGACCGGGACAGGGGGGTACGAGCAGTACTTC. This sequence encodes CASRTGTGGYEQYF. The gene calls are TRBV6-5 and TRBJ2-7; 11 bases match TRBD1. J was trimmed by 4 bases and V by 6 bases; bases with no gene match: 5. Germline V lookup: CDR1 MNHEY, CDR2 SVGAGI. The CDR3 contains 14 residues.

This sequence joins TRBV6-5 and TRBJ2-7; D is possibly TRBD2 (5 bases). Trimming removed 8 bases from V and 1 base from J, with 9 bases in between. Per the germline V gene, CDR1 is MNHEY and CDR2 is SVGAGI. There are 12 residues in the CDR3. CDR3 sequence (DNA): TGTGCCAGCCGCAGCGGTTCCTACGAGCAGTACTTC. It specifies CASRSGSYEQYF.

This clone was counted once. The chain carries TRBV7-2 and TRBJ2-5; 9 nucleotides match TRBD1. The CDR3 is 15 residues long. V lost 5 bases and J lost 1; bases outside the gene matches: 5. The germline gives CDR1 SGHTA, CDR2 FQGNSA. The CDR3: CASSPGQGRQETQYF. As DNA, the CDR3 is TGTGCCAGCAGCCCCGGACAGGGGCGCCAAGAGACCCAGTACTTC.

CDR3 loop: CATSGGGRFYGYTF. The CDR3 DNA reads TGTGCAACCAGCGGGGGGGGTAGGTTCTATGGCTACACCTTC. The chain couples TRBV19 to TRBJ1-2, with TRBD1 as a possible D gene (5 bases). Germline CDR1 and CDR2: LNHDA and SQIVND (reference sequence). The CDR3 runs 14 residues.